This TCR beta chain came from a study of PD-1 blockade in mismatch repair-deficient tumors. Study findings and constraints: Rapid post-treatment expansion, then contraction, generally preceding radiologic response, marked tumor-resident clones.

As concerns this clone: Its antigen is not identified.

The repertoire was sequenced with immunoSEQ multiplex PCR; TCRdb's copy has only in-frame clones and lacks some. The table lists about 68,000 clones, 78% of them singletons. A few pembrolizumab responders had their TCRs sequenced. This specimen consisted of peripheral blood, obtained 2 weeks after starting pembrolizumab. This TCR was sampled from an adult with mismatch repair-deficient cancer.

DNA for the CDR3: TGTGCCAGCAGCGTAGAGCCAGGGACCCCCTACGAGCAGTACTTC. This sequence encodes CASSVEPGTPYEQYF. This chain connects TRBV9 to TRBJ2-7, with D possibly being TRBD1 or TRBD2 (5 bases each). The length of the CDR3 is 15 residues. V was clipped by 0 bases and J by 2 bases, with 12 bases between them. Per germline, CDR1 SGDLS and CDR2 YYNGEE.